A selection of T cell receptor beta chains follows, all from one sample in a study of Ad26.COV2.S vaccination and SARS-CoV-2 variants. Assay: immunoSEQ multiplex PCR; the TCRdb copy retains only in-frame clones and omits some. The sample gives hundreds of thousands of clones, 89% of which show up once; approximately 1.5% is in the top ten. Sequencing used peripheral blood, obtained in a trial of Ad26.COV2.S vaccine versus placebo. The receptors were gathered from a person aged 18-60 years who received the Ad26.COV2.S COVID-19 vaccine or a placebo. Each CDR3 is given with its conserved first and last residue. The D gene is left open where the match is weak. A clone size is listed for some rows: how often the clone was seen (once, few, many), or a class if it is expanded.

NA | TRBJ1-6 | NA | 15 | TRBV10-3 | TGTGCCATCAGTGGTAGAAGCCCCTATAATTCACCCCTCCACTTT | CAISGRSPYNSPLHF
NA | TRBJ1-1 | NA | 12 | TRBV6-6 | TGTGCCAGCAGCCGCATCGTCACTGAAGCTTTCTTT | CASSRIVTEAFF
NA | TRBJ1-1 | NA | 15 | TRBV10-3 | TGTGCCATCAGTGACTCCCTACGGATGAACACTGAAGCTTTCTTT | CAISDSLRMNTEAFF
NA | TRBJ2-7 | NA | 14 | TRBV4-3 | TGCGCCAGCAGCCAAGTTGTTCCCGGATGGCAACAGTACTTC | CASSQVVPGWQQYF
NA | TRBJ2-7 | TRBD1 | 15 | TRBV7-9 | TGTGCCAGCAGTACCCGACAGGGCCTTTTCTACGAGCAGTACTTC | CASSTRQGLFYEQYF
NA | TRBJ2-5 | NA | 16 | TRBV7-9 | TGTGCCAGCAGCCAATTTAACAGGGTTGGTAGAGAGACCCAGTACTTC | CASSQFNRVGRETQYF
NA | TRBJ1-1 | NA | 17 | TRBV18 | TGTGCCAGCTCACCTACCCCGGGGGGCCGTCTGAACACTGAAGCTTTCTTT | CASSPTPGGRLNTEAFF
NA | TRBJ2-3 | NA | 16 | TRBV23-1 | TGCGCCAGCAGTCATAAAGCTAGCTCAAGCACAGATACGCAGTATTTT | CASSHKASSSTDTQYF
NA | TRBJ2-7 | NA | 13 | TRBV29-1 | TGCAGCGTTGAAGGACCTGCCACCTACGAGCAGTACTTC | CSVEGPATYEQYF
NA | TRBJ2-5 | TRBD1 | 15 | TRBV7-9 | TGTGCCAGCATCCCCCCGGCAGGGGGCTTCGAGACCCAGTACTTC | CASIPPAGGFETQYF
NA | TRBJ1-1 | NA | 15 | TRBV30 | TGTGCCTGGAGCCCAGAAGGGGAGTGGACCACTGAAGCTTTCTTT | CAWSPEGEWTTEAFF
NA | TRBJ2-7 | NA | 13 | TRBV27 | TGTGCCAGCGCCCACGCCAGTCGGGCCGAGCAGTACTTC | CASAHASRAEQYF
NA | TRBJ1-1 | NA | 12 | TRBV29-1 | TGCAGCGTTGATCGGGGCACTTCAGAAGCTTTCTTT | CSVDRGTSEAFF
NA | TRBJ2-7 | NA | 14 | TRBV5-1 | TGCGCCAGCAGCTTGGCTGGGACGGTAGTCAAGCAGTACTTC | CASSLAGTVVKQYF
NA | TRBJ1-4 | TRBD1 | 14 | TRBV19 | TGTGCCAGTAGCCGGACAGGGGGGAATGAAAAACTGTTTTTT | CASSRTGGNEKLFF
once | TRBJ2-1 | NA | 11 | TRBV20-1 | TGCAGTGCTAGACCCTTTACTGAGCAGTTCTTC | CSARPFTEQFF
NA | TRBJ1-4 | NA | 13 | TRBV7-2 | TGTGCCAGCAGCTTTGGGGGTAATGAAAAACTGTTTTTT | CASSFGGNEKLFF
NA | TRBJ1-3 | TRBD1 | 16 | TRBV24-1 | TGTGCCACCAGTGAGGGGGACAGCAACTCTGGAAACACCATATATTTT | CATSEGDSNSGNTIYF
NA | TRBJ2-1 | NA | 14 | TRBV24-1 | TGTGCCACCAGTGATTCCTCCTACTACAATGAGCAGTTCTTC | CATSDSSYYNEQFF
NA | TRBJ2-6 | TRBD1 | 18 | TRBV5-1 | TGCGCCAGCAGCCCCACAGGACAGGGTACCTCTGGGGCCAACGTCCTGACTTTC | CASSPTGQGTSGANVLTF
NA | TRBJ1-1 | NA | 23 | TRBV21-1 | TGTGCCAGCAACCCGGGACAGGGGGATTCAGAGGCCCTCTCCCCTTTCGTTCTCACTGAAGCTTTCTTT | CASNPGQGDSEALSPFVLTEAFF
NA | TRBJ2-2 | TRBD2 | 16 | TRBV24-1 | TGTGCCACCTTTCTGACTAGCGGGGGGGTCACCGGGGAGCTGTTTTTT | CATFLTSGGVTGELFF
once | TRBJ1-1 | TRBD1 | 14 | TRBV3-1/TRBV3-2 | TGTGCCAGCAGCGGGGACAGACAGAACACTGAAGCTTTCTTT | CASSGDRQNTEAFF
NA | TRBJ1-1 | NA | 16 | TRBV2 | TGTGCCAGCAGTCGTCAGGGGCCCATTAGGAACACTGAAGCTTTCTTT | CASSRQGPIRNTEAFF
NA | TRBJ1-5 | TRBD1 | 16 | TRBV19 | TGTGCCAGTACCCCCCGGTGGGACAGAGTCTATCAGCCCCAGCATTTT | CASTPRWDRVYQPQHF
NA | TRBJ2-5 | TRBD1 | 14 | TRBV19 | TGTGCCAGTAGTATCTCCTTTCAAACAGGGGCCCAGTACTTC | CASSISFQTGAQYF
NA | TRBJ2-3 | NA | 15 | TRBV24-1 | TGTGCCACCAGTGATTTTACAGGTGGTGGAGATACGCAGTATTTT | CATSDFTGGGDTQYF
NA | TRBJ2-7 | TRBD1 | 15 | TRBV15 | TGTGCCACCAGCAGAGCCGGGACAGGGGGCCACGAGCAGTACTTC | CATSRAGTGGHEQYF
NA | TRBJ2-2 | TRBD1 | 16 | TRBV11-1 | TGTGCCAGCAGACCCGGGGGACAGGGCCACACCGGGGAGCTGTTTTTT | CASRPGGQGHTGELFF
NA | TRBJ2-2 | NA | 14 | TRBV27 | TGTGCCAGCAGTTTGGGAGGGGGCACCGGGGAGCTGTTTTTT | CASSLGGGTGELFF
NA | TRBJ2-7 | NA | 14 | TRBV7-9 | TGTGCCAGCAGCTCCCCGGGACACTCCTACGAGCAGTACTTC | CASSSPGHSYEQYF
NA | TRBJ2-1 | TRBD2 | 14 | TRBV7-2 | TGTGCCAGCAGCATAGCGGGAGGGCCGGTTGAGCAGTTCTTC | CASSIAGGPVEQFF
once | TRBJ2-2 | TRBD1 | 15 | TRBV9 | TGTGCCAGCGGCTGGGGGACAGGGGGCACCGGGGAGCTGTTTTTT | CASGWGTGGTGELFF
NA | TRBJ1-2 | NA | 14 | TRBV9 | TGTGCCAGCAGCGTAGGTGTAGAATCCTATGGCTACACCTTC | CASSVGVESYGYTF
few | TRBJ2-2 | NA | 15 | TRBV15 | TGTGCCACCAGCAGAAGCCGCGATTCTGCCGGGGAGCTGTTTTTT | CATSRSRDSAGELFF
NA | TRBJ2-1 | TRBD2 | 16 | TRBV27 | TGTGCCAGCAATTCTCTCCCGGGACTAAAGTACAATGAGCAGTTCTTC | CASNSLPGLKYNEQFF
NA | TRBJ2-2 | NA | 14 | TRBV10-1 | TGCGCCAGCAGGCCGGGACAACACACCGGGGAGCTGTTTTTT | CASRPGQHTGELFF
NA | TRBJ2-7 | NA | 15 | TRBV5-7 | TGTGCCAGCAGCTCCTTAGCGGAGGCCTCCTACGAGCAGTACTTC | CASSSLAEASYEQYF
NA | TRBJ2-1 | TRBD2 | 13 | TRBV7-2 | TGTGCCAGCAGCTTTGGCGCGGGGGACGAGCAGTTCTTC | CASSFGAGDEQFF
once | TRBJ2-7 | NA | 12 | TRBV2 | TGTGCCAGCATGCGGTTGGGGTCCGAGCAGTACTTC | CASMRLGSEQYF
NA | TRBJ2-3 | NA | 14 | TRBV5-1 | TGCGCCAGCAGCTTGGCGTCAGGGGACGATACGCAGTATTTT | CASSLASGDDTQYF
NA | TRBJ2-7 | NA | 15 | TRBV12-5 | TGTGCTAGTGGTTTACGGGACTGGAGCTCCTACGAGCAGTACTTC | CASGLRDWSSYEQYF
NA | TRBJ1-1 | TRBD1 | 13 | TRBV30 | TGTGCCTGGGGGACAGGGATGGGAACTGAAGCTTTCTTT | CAWGTGMGTEAFF
few | TRBJ2-7 | TRBD2 | 15 | TRBV13 | TGTGCCAGCAGCCCAGGACTAGCGGCCTCCTACGAGCAGTACTTC | CASSPGLAASYEQYF
NA | TRBJ2-7 | NA | 15 | TRBV6-5 | TGTGCCACCCGTACATTACAAGGAAGCTCCTACGAGCAGTACTTC | CATRTLQGSSYEQYF
NA | TRBJ2-7 | NA | 13 | TRBV29-1 | TGCAGCGTTGAAGCTGGACCACCCTACGAGCAGTACTTC | CSVEAGPPYEQYF
NA | TRBJ1-5 | NA | 14 | TRBV6-5 | TGTGCCAGCAGCCCGACAGTACCCAATCAGCCCCAGCATTTT | CASSPTVPNQPQHF
once | TRBJ2-5 | TRBD2 | 14 | TRBV7-2 | TGTGCCAGCAGATTCCAACTAGCGGCGGAGACCCAGTACTTC | CASRFQLAAETQYF
NA | TRBJ2-1 | NA | 15 | TRBV5-4 | TGTGCCAGCAGCTTGCCGGGGAGCGGGTGGAATGAGCAGTTCTTC | CASSLPGSGWNEQFF
NA | TRBJ1-5 | NA | 15 | TRBV4-1 | TGCGCCAGCAGCCAAGGGCAGTCGGGAGATCAGCCCCAGCATTTT | CASSQGQSGDQPQHF
NA | TRBJ2-1 | NA | 16 | TRBV6-4 | TGTGCCAGCAGTGACTTTAGCGTTAGCTCCTACAATGAGCAGTTCTTC | CASSDFSVSSYNEQFF
NA | TRBJ1-3 | NA | 15 | TRBV6-5 | TGTGCCAGCAGTTTGGGGATAGGGGATGGAAACACCATATATTTT | CASSLGIGDGNTIYF
NA | TRBJ2-7 | NA | 13 | TRBV19 | TGTGCCAGTAGTATTGGCAAGCCGCCCGAGCAGTACTTC | CASSIGKPPEQYF
once | TRBJ2-7 | TRBD2 | 16 | TRBV5-4 | TGTGCCAGCAGCGCCCCGACTAGCGGGAGCTCCTACGAGCAGTACTTC | CASSAPTSGSSYEQYF
NA | TRBJ2-7 | NA | 16 | TRBV15 | TGTGCCACCAGCAGAGATCTGGGGGCGAGCTCCTACGAGCAGTACTTC | CATSRDLGASSYEQYF
NA | TRBJ2-5 | NA | 17 | TRBV10-1 | TGCGCCAGCAGTGCCCTTTCTGGGAGCGGTGGGCAAGAGACCCAGTACTTC | CASSALSGSGGQETQYF
NA | TRBJ1-3 | TRBD1 | 13 | TRBV6-5 | TGTGCCGGGAGACAGGGCTCTGGAAACACCATATATTTT | CAGRQGSGNTIYF
NA | TRBJ1-2 | TRBD1 | 15 | TRBV6-1 | TGTGCCAGCAGTGAAAAGACAGGGCCCAACTATGGCTACACCTTC | CASSEKTGPNYGYTF